This entry lists 30 T cell receptor beta chains sequenced from one sample in a study of T-cell memory formation after mild COVID-19. Each CDR3 protein is one row after TCRdb ran MiXCR on the 5' RACE reads. Here the sample spans some 97,000 distinct CDR3 sequences, around 10% being singletons. Sequencing was carried out using PBMCs or a T cell subset sorted from them (not recorded which). The receptors derive from a man younger than 35 who had mild COVID-19 (a few samples of this study predate the infection). Cell type and time point are not known.

A few counts support this clonotype. The J gene is TRBJ2-3, the V gene TRBV10-3, with 14 nucleotides matching TRBD2. This CDR3 comprises 14 residues. From germline, CDR1 is ENHRY and CDR2 SYGVKD. V trimming: 10 bases; J trimming: 6 bases; junction bases outside the gene matches: 6. CDR3 sequence (DNA): TGTGCCAGACTAGCGGGGGGGCCATGGGATACGCAGTATTTT. Translated: CARLAGGPWDTQYF.

This clonotype was seen a few times. The rearrangement links TRBV7-8 to TRBJ2-7; no reliable D call. Germline CDR1 is SGHVS and CDR2 is FQNEAQ. CDR3 length: 14 residues. With 4 bases removed from V and 4 bases from J, the gap between germline ends came to 14 bases. CDR3 DNA sequence: TGTGCCAGCAGCTACAACCCGGTCCGTTACGAGCAGTACTTC. It yields the protein CASSYNPVRYEQYF.

The chain links TRBV19 to TRBJ2-1; weak D call: TRBD2 (6 bases). This CDR3 has 16 residues. The germline V and J ends were trimmed by 5 bases and 2 bases, with 16 bases remaining between them. Germline CDR1 LNHDA, CDR2 SQIVND (reference sequence). The CDR3 sequence is CASSAYLASPYNEQFF. CDR3 sequence (DNA): TGTGCCAGTAGTGCATACCTAGCGTCTCCCTACAATGAGCAGTTCTTC.

This clonotype was counted between two and nine times. V gene TRBV4-1 combines with J gene TRBJ2-6; TRBD1 matches 8 bases. This CDR3 comprises 18 residues. Germline V gives CDR1 MGHRA, CDR2 YSYEKL. Trimming cost V 4 bases and J 0 bases; bases outside gene matches: 8. CDR3 bases: TGCGCCAGCAGCCGAAGCGGACAGGGACACTCTGGGGCCAACGTCCTGACTTTC. The encoded protein is CASSRSGQGHSGANVLTF.

This clonotype was seen only a few times. The chain combines TRBV7-6 with TRBJ2-7; 8 bases map to TRBD1. With 3 bases clipped from V and 7 bases from J, the junction kept 8 bases outside the gene matches. CDR1 SGHVS and CDR2 FNYEAQ come from the germline V gene. The CDR3 is 14 residues long. The CDR3 nucleotides read TGTGCCAGCAGCTTGGCAGGGGGCGTAGAGGAGCAGTACTTC. Protein sequence: CASSLAGGVEEQYF.

This clonotype came up a few times. V and J are TRBV29-1 and TRBJ1-1, with D unclear. Trimming removed 2 bases at V and 6 bases at J, with 7 bases between. Germline V lookup: CDR1 SQVTM, CDR2 ANQGSEA. The CDR3 extends over 11 amino acids. CDR3 region: CSVEHGPEAFF. CDR3 nucleotide sequence: TGCAGCGTTGAACATGGGCCTGAAGCTTTCTTT.

V gene TRBV20-1 combines with J gene TRBJ1-1; D gene unclear. The germline V gene has CDR1 DFQATT and CDR2 SNEGSKA (reference sequence). The CDR3 has 12 amino acids. V lost 1 base and J 5 bases, leaving 8 bases between the germline ends. The CDR3 loop reads CSARVDSTEAFF. The CDR3 DNA sequence: TGCAGTGCTAGAGTCGATAGTACTGAAGCTTTCTTT.

This clonotype turned up a few times. The chain employs TRBV12-3 or TRBV12-4 and TRBJ2-1; D ambiguous. This CDR3 region has 13 residues. Trimming removed 6 bases at V and 8 bases at J, with 14 bases between. The CDR3: CASSSPPFYEQFF. The DNA of the CDR3 is TGTGCCAGCAGCTCACCTCCCTTTTATGAGCAGTTCTTC.

This clonotype appeared many times. The rearrangement uses TRBV7-9 and TRBJ1-1, with unresolved D. CDR3 length equals 13 residues. Deletions cut 5 bases from V and 5 bases from J, with 12 bases between. Germline CDR1 reads SEHNR; CDR2 reads FQNEAQ (reference sequence). The CDR3 spells CASSPRGDTEAFF. CDR3 coding DNA: TGTGCCAGCAGCCCTCGGGGAGATACTGAAGCTTTCTTT.

This clonotype turned up a few times. The rearrangement links TRBV12-3 or TRBV12-4 to TRBJ2-5, with 7 bases that match TRBD1. The V and J ends lost 6 bases and 1 base, in that order; junction bases with no gene match: 8. The CDR3 consists of 15 residues. CDR3 in DNA: TGTGCCAGCAGGGGGGACAGACGATTCCAAGAGACCCAGTACTTC. Its protein is CASRGDRRFQETQYF.

This clonotype has a handful of counts. The chain is built from TRBV5-5 and TRBJ1-2; TRBD1 might be the D (5 bases). The length of the CDR3 is 16 residues. The V end was cut by 4 bases, the J end by 4 bases, with 20 bases between. CDR1 is SGHKS, CDR2 YYEKEE, per germline (reference sequence). The CDR3 DNA is TGTGCCAGCAGCGCCCGCGGGGCCGCCTACCCCTATGGCTACACCTTC. Translating gives CASSARGAAYPYGYTF. The entire variable domain, with the rest obtained from reference TRBV5-5 and TRBJ1-2, is as follows: DAGVTQSPTHLIKTRGQQVTLRCSPISGHKSVSWYQQVLGQGPQFIFQYYEKEERGRGNFPDRFSARQFPNYSSELNVNALLLGDSALYLCASSARGAAYPYGYTFGSGTRLTVV.

This clonotype was observed a handful of times. This chain connects TRBV7-2 to TRBJ1-5; D is undetermined. The CDR3 totals 14 residues. V was pared by 5 bases and J by 0 bases, with 8 bases between. CDR1 and CDR2 from the germline V gene are SGHTA and FQGNSA. The CDR3 region has the DNA TGTGCCAGCAGCACCAGCCTTAGCAATCAGCCCCAGCATTTT. Translation: CASSTSLSNQPQHF.

The sample holds a few counts of this clonotype. In nucleotides, the CDR3 is TGTGCCAGCAGTTTGGCGCAGATCTACAATGAGCAGTTCTTC. Translating it yields CASSLAQIYNEQFF. The chain employs TRBV12-3 or TRBV12-4 and TRBJ2-1; the D is unclear. The CDR3 has 14 residues. Trimming removed 3 bases from V and 3 bases from J, with 9 bases in between.

This clonotype was picked up a small number of times. The chain combines TRBV3-1 with TRBJ1-1, with D possibly being TRBD1 (5 bases). Germline CDR1 and CDR2: LGHDT and YNNKEL (reference sequence). CDR3 size: 14 residues. The ends were cut back, 0 bases at V and 3 bases at J, with 8 bases in the middle. In DNA form, the CDR3 reads TGTGCCAGCAGCCAAGAAGGGGTTTACACTGAAGCTTTCTTT. This codes for CASSQEGVYTEAFF.

This rearrangement joins TRBV6-5 to TRBJ1-5; D ambiguous. The ends were cut back, 8 bases at V and 4 bases at J, with 15 bases in the middle. The CDR3 contains 14 residues. The germline V gene encodes CDR1 MNHEY and CDR2 SVGAGI. DNA of the CDR3: TGTGCCAGCCACGCTACTGGGAGGAATCAGCCCCAGCATTTT. Its protein product is CASHATGRNQPQHF.

The V and J genes are TRBV7-9 and TRBJ2-1, with TRBD2 as a possible D gene (7 bases). The V gene's germline CDR1 is SEHNR and CDR2 FQNEAQ (reference sequence). V lost 3 bases to trimming and J lost 3 bases, with 18 bases between them. The CDR3 spans 17 residues. The DNA for the CDR3 is TGTGCCAGCAGCTTCGATGGGCGGGGGCGCATCTACAATGAGCAGTTCTTC. Encoded protein: CASSFDGRGRIYNEQFF.

The table lists this clonotype with many counts. The chain joins TRBV9 to TRBJ2-1; D remains ambiguous. The germline CDR1 and CDR2 sequences are SGDLS and YYNGEE. This CDR3 region has 11 residues. Trimming pared 3 bases from V and 5 bases from J, leaving 3 bases between. CDR3 protein: CASSGNNEQFF. CDR3 DNA: TGTGCCAGCAGCGGTAACAATGAGCAGTTCTTC.

A few counts support this clonotype. The chain recombines TRBV5-1 with TRBJ2-3; a possible D gene is TRBD1 (5 bases). V lost 4 bases, J lost 4 bases, and 16 bases lay in between. Germline CDR1 reads SGHRS; CDR2 reads YFSETQ. The CDR3 runs to 15 residues. The CDR3 bases are TGCGCCAGCAGCCCAAGGGCCCCGACAGCAGATACGCAGTATTTT. Protein sequence: CASSPRAPTADTQYF.

The chain links TRBV5-1 to TRBJ2-5; tentative D call: TRBD1 (6 bases). CDR1 SGHRS and CDR2 YFSETQ come from the germline V gene. The germline V and J ends were trimmed by 6 bases and 4 bases, with 13 bases remaining between them. This CDR3 region has 13 residues. The CDR3 protein is CASILGAGETQYF. The CDR3 DNA reads as TGCGCCAGCATTCTGGGGGCCGGAGAGACCCAGTACTTC.

This chain joins TRBV12-3 or TRBV12-4 and TRBJ1-2; no clear D gene. The CDR3 totals 14 residues. V gave up 5 bases and J gave up 5 bases, with 15 bases separating them. CDR3 region: CASSPAPQAYGYTF. The DNA for the CDR3 is TGTGCCAGCAGTCCCGCGCCTCAAGCTTATGGCTACACCTTC.

To note about this clonotype: This may be a read error: a much more frequent sequence differs by one nucleotide. The chain couples TRBV4-1 to TRBJ2-7; 9 nucleotides line up with TRBD2. CDR3 length equals 14 residues. The germline gives CDR1 MGHRA, CDR2 YSYEKL. CDR3 protein: CASSQDGTSSEQCF. The CDR3 bases are TGCGCCAGCAGCCAAGATGGGACTAGCTCCGAGCAGTGCTTC.

There are a few counts of this clonotype. The chain carries TRBV21-1 and TRBJ2-7; whether TRBD2, the table's D call, matches the DNA was not checked. TRBV21-1 is a known pseudogene. This CDR3 has 17 amino acids. CDR3 protein: CASSKTRRRGEAYEQYV. The DNA for the CDR3 is TGTGCCAGCAGCAAAACCCGCCGGCGGGGGGAAGCCTACGAGCAGTACGTC.

V is TRBV7-7 and J is TRBJ2-5, with 7 nucleotides matching TRBD2. V lost 5 bases, J lost 5 bases, and 5 bases stayed unmatched. The CDR3 spans 13 residues. Germline CDR1 and CDR2: SSHAT and FNYEAQ (reference sequence). The CDR3: CASSLGLEETQYF. CDR3 nucleotides: TGTGCCAGCAGCCTCGGACTAGAGGAGACCCAGTACTTC.

This clonotype was seen a handful of times. V usage is TRBV27 and J usage is TRBJ2-7, with 12 positions matching TRBD1. The J segment lost 5 bases and the V segment lost 2 bases, leaving 7 bases of the junction unmatched. The CDR3 runs 16 residues. Germline CDR1 reads MNHEY; CDR2 reads SMNVEV (reference sequence). The CDR3: CASSLEFGTGGHEQYF. CDR3 in DNA: TGTGCCAGCAGTTTAGAGTTTGGGACAGGGGGCCACGAGCAGTACTTC.

The J gene is TRBJ1-1, the V gene TRBV10-3, with 7 bases aligning to TRBD1. Germline V lookup: CDR1 ENHRY, CDR2 SYGVKD. The CDR3 is made up of 18 amino acids. Trimming cost V 2 bases and J 0 bases; bases outside gene matches: 12. In DNA form, the CDR3 reads TGTGCCATCAGTGAGCCTCGGACTCCGGGACAGCTGAACACTGAAGCTTTCTTT. It is translated as CAISEPRTPGQLNTEAFF.

The rearrangement links TRBV20-1 to TRBJ1-1; D remains unclear. Trimming cost V 3 bases and J 2 bases, with 13 bases left between them. The CDR3 totals 14 residues. Germline V gene lookup returns CDR1 DFQATT and CDR2 SNEGSKA (reference sequence). The CDR3 spells CSASRSEVNTEAFF. The CDR3 nucleotides read TGCAGTGCTAGTAGGTCAGAAGTTAACACTGAAGCTTTCTTT.

Ten or more counts support this clonotype. The chain recombines TRBV18 with TRBJ2-2, with D uncertain. V lost 2 bases to trimming and J lost 3 bases, with 4 bases between them. The CDR3 runs 13 residues. CDR1 is KGHSH and CDR2 is LQKENI in the germline V gene. Here the CDR3 reads CASSPGYTGELFF. The CDR3 bases are TGTGCCAGCTCACCAGGGTACACCGGGGAGCTGTTTTTT.

This clonotype has just a few counts. V is TRBV7-6 and J is TRBJ2-7, with 9 positions matching TRBD1. The V and J ends lost 5 bases and 5 bases, in that order; junction bases with no gene match: 4. CDR3 length: 13 residues. Germline V gives CDR1 SGHVS, CDR2 FNYEAQ. CDR3 nucleotides: TGTGCCAGCAGCGGAACAGGGGGCCACGAGCAGTACTTC. This sequence encodes CASSGTGGHEQYF.

This clonotype was observed a handful of times. The rearrangement uses TRBV5-6 and TRBJ2-1; 7 bases agree with TRBD2. CDR1 and CDR2 (germline): SGHDT, YYEEEE. With 4 bases clipped from V and 6 bases from J, the junction kept 4 bases outside the gene matches. The CDR3 length is 13 residues. CDR3 DNA sequence: TGTGCCAGCAGCATGGGGGGGGGCAATGAGCAGTTCTTC. This encodes CASSMGGGNEQFF.

The chain uses TRBV7-3 and TRBJ1-2; maybe TRBD1 (5 bases). V was cut by 0 bases and J by 3 bases, with 11 bases left in between. Germline V CDR1 and CDR2: SGHTA, FQGTGA. The CDR3 covers 15 residues. CDR3 sequence (DNA): TGTGCCAGCAGCTTAACGGCGGGGCTCGACTATGGCTACACCTTC. Protein sequence: CASSLTAGLDYGYTF.